Listed below are T cell receptor beta chains from one sample, sequenced in a study of blood T cell repertoires in COVID-19. TCRdb's copy holds only in-frame clones and misses some; the assay was immunoSEQ multiplex PCR. Of around 700,000 clones listed, more than 80% were seen once; the top ten hold approximately 0.3%. Sample: peripheral blood. The receptors come from a woman between 18 and 30 years old with acute or convalescent COVID-19. CDR3s leave out the opening cysteine and the closing phenylalanine or tryptophan. A clone size is listed for some rows: how often the clone was seen (once, few, many), or a class if it is expanded.

TRBV5-1 | - | ASSLAPGTGGFDYGYT
TRBV3-1/TRBV3-2 | - | ASNQNRAYEQY
TRBV28 | - | AIGRGTEAF
TRBV29-1 | once | SVEVNPLEAF
TRBV5-8 | - | ASSRGEINYGYT
TRBV5-5 | few | ASSLGPREEQY
TRBV6-4 | - | ASSDSQNTEAF
TRBV5-1 | - | ASSLVSSNYGYT
TRBV9 | - | ASSSNAGYTEAF
TRBV7-2 | - | ASSSGQGVGYGYT
TRBV19 | - | ASSRGQGYTEAF
TRBV12-5 | - | ASGLVLRGTVRNEKLF
TRBV25-1 | - | ASMDRGRLGYT
TRBV25-1 | - | ASSEEVLGGGYEQY
TRBV19 | - | ASSMGLYSRINTGELF
TRBV5-5 | - | ASSIAGGLSYNEQF
TRBV20-1 | - | SASAGASY
TRBV27 | - | ASRPQVNYGYT
TRBV4-2 | - | ASSQDFRGKANTEAF
TRBV3-1/TRBV3-2 | - | ASSQRQETQY
TRBV6-6 | once | ASSLLTGEPHNEQF
TRBV6-1 | once | ASSEGLRGTDTQY
TRBV10-3 | once | AISEDRGRSSPLH
TRBV9 | - | ASSATGAERGYT
TRBV10-3 | - | AISESSGGSDTQY
TRBV7-9 | - | ASSSDPGGQTGYGYT
TRBV5-6 | - | ASSLVGGTYYGYT
TRBV2 | - | ASSEDRVLVLDEQF
TRBV6-1 | few | ASSEGGGIDGYT
TRBV30 | - | AWSRGASNYGYT
TRBV6-5 | - | ASSQGYSEAF
TRBV30 | - | AWKFLSGWNTEAF
TRBV30 | - | ACPPALSGGNEKLF
TRBV20-1 | few | SVKPDTQY
TRBV7-8 | - | ASSLVAGGPTETQY
TRBV7-9 | - | ASRWALTGELF
TRBV6-2/TRBV6-3 | - | ASSYSDRGRKSYT
TRBV10-2 | - | ASRRGRDRGESYEQY
TRBV5-4 | - | ASSLPSGGHPDTQY
TRBV29-1 | - | SVWGRQGTEAF
TRBV4-2 | - | ASSPRQGDEKLF
TRBV27 | - | ASSLSTRVWSNQPQH
TRBV29-1 | - | SVDSRQRGNEQF
TRBV7-9 | - | ASSLEANTEAF
TRBV6-5 | - | ASSYQSHYGYT
TRBV19 | - | ASSLEGAGGQPQH
TRBV5-5 | - | ASGGLTNYGYT
TRBV9 | - | ASSVDPGTSGNTIY
TRBV19 | once | ASSPRDSYNSPLH
TRBV7-9 | - | ASSDPRHDYMNTEAF